The next 11 T cell receptor beta chains were all read from a single sample in a study of blood T cell repertoires in COVID-19. Repertoires were generated with immunoSEQ multiplex PCR, while TCRdb's copy carries only in-frame clones and drops some. This sample yields a few hundred thousand clones, of which approximately 83% are seen a single time; about 3.4% belongs to the top ten. The material sequenced was PBMCs or T cells enriched from blood (not recorded which). Receptor source: a man aged 45-65 years who had recovered from COVID-19.

This clone was detected only a few times. V gene TRBV3-1 (or the pseudogene TRBV3-2) combines with J gene TRBJ2-7, with D possibly TRBD2 on 6 matching bases. The CDR3 runs to 16 residues. Germline CDR1 reads LGHDT; CDR2 reads YNNKEL (reference sequence). V was pared by 2 bases and J by 0 bases, with 14 bases between. The CDR3 DNA sequence: TGTGCCAGCAGCCAAACCCCGGGACTGAGCTCCTACGAGCAGTACTTC. As protein: CASSQTPGLSSYEQYF.

V gene TRBV3-1 (or the pseudogene TRBV3-2) combines with J gene TRBJ1-6; no firm D call. V was shortened by 4 bases and J by 8 bases, with 24 bases between the two germline ends. The CDR3 is 18 residues long. Germline assignment: CDR1 LGHDT and CDR2 YNNKEL (reference sequence). DNA of the CDR3: TGTGCCAGCAGCCTCACGGGCCGTATTCCCTTCGGGGATTCACCCCTCCACTTT. As protein: CASSLTGRIPFGDSPLHF.

This sequence joins TRBV9 and TRBJ1-5, with D possibly being TRBD1 (6 bases). Per the germline V gene, CDR1 is SGDLS and CDR2 is YYNGEE. The CDR3 sequence is 15 residues long. The V and J ends lost 4 bases and 5 bases respectively, with 16 bases between them. The CDR3 DNA sequence: TGTGCCAGCAGCCCCCGAGGGGGGGCATATCAGCCCCAGCATTTT. It specifies CASSPRGGAYQPQHF.

The chain couples TRBV5-1 to TRBJ2-4; TRBD1 might be the D (5 bases). V shed 4 bases and J shed 0 bases, with 14 bases lying between them. Germline V CDR1 and CDR2: SGHRS, YFSETQ. This CDR3 is built from 16 residues. DNA for the CDR3: TGCGCCAGCAGCACCGGACAAAATCTAGCCAAAAACATTCAGTACTTC. This gives the protein CASSTGQNLAKNIQYF.

V usage is TRBV5-8 and J usage is TRBJ2-3; TRBD1 agrees at 8 bases. Per germline, CDR1 SGHTS and CDR2 YDEGEE. This CDR3 contains 17 residues. V was clipped by 3 bases and J by 0 bases; unmatched bases: 9. The CDR3 region is CASSSGTGLTSTDTQYF. The CDR3 coding sequence is TGTGCCAGCAGCTCCGGGACAGGATTGACCAGCACAGATACGCAGTATTTT. Full variable domain (missing parts from reference TRBV5-8 and TRBJ2-3): EAGVTQSPTHLIKTRGQQATLRCSPISGHTSVYWYQQALGLGLQFLLWYDEGEERNRGNFPPRFSGRQFPNYSSELNVNALELEDSALYLCASSSGTGLTSTDTQYFGPGTRLTVL.

The V and J genes are TRBV6-6 and TRBJ2-2; 11 nucleotides line up with TRBD2. The CDR3 spans 18 residues. The ends lost 5 bases at V and 1 base at J; junction bases unmatched: 9. The germline V gene has CDR1 MNHNY and CDR2 SVGAGI (reference sequence). This CDR3 reads CASSRPTSGIGNTGELFF. The DNA for the CDR3 is TGTGCCAGCAGTCGTCCGACTAGCGGGATTGGGAACACCGGGGAGCTGTTTTTT.

The V gene is TRBV2, the J gene TRBJ2-1, with D perhaps TRBD1 (5 bases). Germline loops: CDR1 SNHLY, CDR2 FYNNEI. V lost 2 bases, J lost 9 bases, and 17 bases lay in between. The CDR3 consists of 15 residues. CDR3 residues: CASSERSTVYGEQFF. The DNA of the CDR3 is TGTGCCAGCAGTGAAAGATCGACAGTTTACGGTGAGCAGTTCTTC. The entire variable domain, with the rest obtained from reference TRBV2 and TRBJ2-1, is as follows: EPEVTQTPSHQVTQMGQEVILRCVPISNHLYFYWYRQILGQKVEFLVSFYNNEISEKSEIFDDQFSVERPDGSNFTLKIRSTKLEDSAMYFCASSERSTVYGEQFFGPGTRLTVL.

This clone was observed a handful of times. The genes are TRBV11-1 and TRBJ2-7, with D tentatively TRBD1 (7 bases). Germline CDR1 reads SGHAT; CDR2 reads FQDESV (reference sequence). This CDR3 contains 13 residues. V shed 4 bases and J shed 2 bases, with 9 bases lying between them. CDR3 sequence: CASSSRGAYEQYF. The CDR3 DNA is TGTGCCAGCAGCTCCAGGGGGGCCTACGAGCAGTACTTC.

This chain joins TRBV2 and TRBJ2-3; 15 bases are a match to TRBD2. With 6 bases clipped from V and 5 bases from J, the junction kept 6 bases outside the gene matches. This CDR3 is 16 amino acids long. The germline CDR1 and CDR2 sequences are SNHLY and FYNNEI. The DNA for the CDR3 is TGTGCCAGCAGCCCTGGACTAGCGGGGGGGCGAGATACGCAGTATTTT. This sequence encodes CASSPGLAGGRDTQYF.

The V gene is TRBV19, the J gene TRBJ1-6; weak D call: TRBD1 (6 bases). There are 13 residues in the CDR3. Per the germline V gene, CDR1 is LNHDA and CDR2 is SQIVND (reference sequence). Trimming took off 6 bases at V and 8 bases at J, with 11 bases between the two ends. The CDR3 DNA sequence: TGTGCCAGTAGAGGACAGTACGATTCACCCCTCCACTTT. Its protein is CASRGQYDSPLHF.

The table lists this clone with a few counts. The V call is TRBV5-1, the J call TRBJ2-3; 11 bases agree with TRBD2. The CDR3 runs 17 residues. Germline V gives CDR1 SGHRS, CDR2 YFSETQ. The V gene end was trimmed by 3 bases and the J gene end by 2 bases; junction bases not matched to a gene: 8. CDR3 region: CASSSLTSGALTDTQYF. CDR3 bases: TGCGCCAGCAGCTCCTTGACTAGCGGGGCACTCACAGATACGCAGTATTTT.